One sample yielded the 16 T cell receptor beta chains listed below, sequenced in a study of blood T cell repertoires in COVID-19. The assay was immunoSEQ multiplex PCR, and TCRdb's table has in-frame clones only and misses some. This sample has almost 200,000 clones, with around four fifths found just once. Sequencing was done on a sample of peripheral blood. The source of these receptors is a man aged 55 to 69 with COVID-19, enrolled during active disease.

This clone was detected a few times. The rearrangement links TRBV19 to TRBJ1-1; 10 bases fit TRBD1. The V gene's germline CDR1 is LNHDA and CDR2 SQIVND (reference sequence). The V gene end was trimmed by 7 bases and the J gene end by 7 bases; junction bases not matched to a gene: 6. The CDR3 extends over 13 amino acids. The CDR3 DNA reads as TGTGCCAGTATCCTGACAGGGGGCTTTGAAGCTTTCTTT. Translation gives CASILTGGFEAFF. The full variable domain, its missing parts supplied by reference TRBV19 and TRBJ1-1, is DGGITQSPKYLFRKEGQNVTLSCEQNLNHDAMYWYRQDPGQGLRLIYYSQIVNDFQKGDIAEGYSVSREKKESFPLTVTSAQKNPTAFYLCASILTGGFEAFFGQGTRLTVV.

The genes are TRBV20-1 and TRBJ1-5; no clear D. V lost 3 bases and J lost 3, with 15 bases in between. The CDR3 is 15 residues long. CDR1 and CDR2 (germline): DFQATT, SNEGSKA (reference sequence). The CDR3 spells CSASRPAESNQPQHF. The CDR3 DNA follows: TGCAGTGCTAGTAGGCCGGCGGAATCCAATCAGCCCCAGCATTTT.

The chain combines TRBV6-2 or TRBV6-3 with TRBJ2-4; possible D gene TRBD2, 6 bases. The germline CDR1 and CDR2 sequences are MNHEY and SVGEGT. V gave up 2 bases and J gave up 6 bases, with 23 bases separating them. The CDR3 is made up of 18 amino acids. The CDR3 region is CASSYPTAGGTRSNIQYF. The CDR3 region has the DNA TGTGCCAGCAGTTACCCCACCGCCGGGGGTACGCGGTCAAACATTCAGTACTTC.

Here the CDR3 DNA reads TGTGCCAGCAGCTCAGGACAGGGCCGCACAGATACGCAGTATTTT. It is translated as CASSSGQGRTDTQYF. The V call is TRBV7-6, the J call TRBJ2-3; the match to TRBD1 covers 8 bases. This CDR3 is built from 15 residues. The V gene end was trimmed by 4 bases and the J gene end by 1 base; junction bases not matched to a gene: 4. Germline V gives CDR1 SGHVS, CDR2 FNYEAQ.

The chain employs TRBV27 and TRBJ1-4, with 7 bases matching TRBD1. V dropped 4 bases and J dropped 7; count of bases not matched to a gene: 6. Germline loops: CDR1 MNHEY, CDR2 SMNVEV (reference sequence). The CDR3 spans 14 residues. The CDR3 reads CASSSPGGSEKLFF. CDR3 nucleotides: TGTGCCAGCAGTTCACCAGGGGGAAGTGAAAAACTGTTTTTT.

The chain recombines TRBV15 with TRBJ2-7; 7 bases line up with TRBD2. Losses at the gene ends were 0 bases for V and 7 bases for J; bases not matched to a gene: 9. This CDR3 is built from 15 residues. Germline V CDR1 and CDR2: LNHNV, YYDKDF (reference sequence). The CDR3 protein is CATSREVGARGEQYF. CDR3 DNA: TGTGCCACCAGCAGAGAGGTCGGGGCGCGGGGGGAGCAGTACTTC.

This chain connects TRBV4-3 to TRBJ2-7, with a weak D call TRBD1 (5 bases). The CDR3 is made up of 15 amino acids. The germline V gene has CDR1 LGHNA and CDR2 YSLEER. Trimming stripped 1 base from V and 1 base from J, with 11 bases between. DNA for the CDR3: TGCGCCAGCAGCCAAGGCCGGCAGGGATCCTACGAGCAGTACTTC. It codes for CASSQGRQGSYEQYF.

The rearrangement uses TRBV2 and TRBJ1-5, with D hard to call. Trimming took off 6 bases at V and 4 bases at J, with 13 bases between the two ends. Germline lookup yields CDR1 SNHLY and CDR2 FYNNEI. This CDR3 region has 14 residues. The CDR3, as DNA: TGTGCCAGCAGGGGAAACACGGGGAATCAGCCCCAGCATTTT. As protein: CASRGNTGNQPQHF.

The chain couples TRBV10-3 to TRBJ1-2; D gene uncertain. The V end was cut by 8 bases, the J end by 5 bases, with 12 bases between. This CDR3 is 12 amino acids long. From germline, CDR1 is ENHRY and CDR2 SYGVKD. CDR3 coding DNA: TGTGCCATCCTCACGAGTCCTTATGGCTACACCTTC. As protein: CAILTSPYGYTF.

V gene TRBV7-9 combines with J gene TRBJ1-5; D unclear. The CDR3 is 15 amino acids. Germline V lookup: CDR1 SEHNR, CDR2 FQNEAQ (reference sequence). The V gene lost 1 base and the J gene lost 1 base, with 8 bases spanning the gap. In DNA, the CDR3 is TGTGCCAGCAGCTTAGGTCCCGGGAGCAATCAGCCCCAGCATTTT. Encoded protein: CASSLGPGSNQPQHF.

V is TRBV10-3 and J is TRBJ2-5, with D perhaps matching TRBD1 (6 bases). Per the germline V gene, CDR1 is ENHRY and CDR2 is SYGVKD. The CDR3 contains 16 residues. V lost 0 bases and J 5 bases, leaving 16 bases between the germline ends. The CDR3 DNA is TGTGCCATCAGTGAGTCGAAGACAGGCGTTTCGGAGACCCAGTACTTC. Encoded protein: CAISESKTGVSETQYF.

The chain's CDR3 is CASSQVKDISEAFF. CDR3 sequence (DNA): TGTGCCAGCAGCCAAGTGAAAGACATATCTGAAGCTTTCTTT. The V and J genes are TRBV3-1 (or the pseudogene TRBV3-2) and TRBJ1-1, with no clear D. This CDR3 is built from 14 residues. Germline V CDR1 and CDR2: LGHDT, YNNKEL (reference sequence). V was clipped by 1 base and J by 6 bases, with 12 bases between them.

The chain links TRBV2 to TRBJ2-1; 10 bases match TRBD1. Germline CDR1 reads SNHLY; CDR2 reads FYNNEI. The CDR3 has 14 amino acids. V was pared by 8 bases and J by 10 bases, with 11 bases of the junction left unmatched. CDR3 residues: CASDSRTGGNEQFF. CDR3 bases: TGTGCCAGCGACTCCAGGACAGGGGGAAACGAGCAGTTCTTC. Full variable domain (missing parts from reference TRBV2 and TRBJ2-1): EPEVTQTPSHQVTQMGQEVILRCVPISNHLYFYWYRQILGQKVEFLVSFYNNEISEKSEIFDDQFSVERPDGSNFTLKIRSTKLEDSAMYFCASDSRTGGNEQFFGPGTRLTVL.

The V call is TRBV5-1, the J call TRBJ2-7, with D possibly matching TRBD1 (6 bases). Germline-derived CDR1 and CDR2 are SGHRS and YFSETQ. V was shortened by 2 bases and J by 7 bases, with 16 bases between the two germline ends. The length of the CDR3 is 14 residues. The CDR3 sequence: CASSLATGMGEQYF. DNA for the CDR3: TGCGCCAGCAGCTTAGCCACAGGGATGGGTGAGCAGTACTTC.

This clone occurred once. The chain employs TRBV12-5 and TRBJ1-1; D not certain. V was shortened by 6 bases and J by 0 bases, with 17 bases between the two germline ends. There are 16 residues in the CDR3. CDR1 is LGHNT and CDR2 is FRNRAP in the germline V gene. The CDR3 sequence: CASGLNPRTMNTEAFF. The CDR3 DNA reads TGTGCTAGTGGCCTCAACCCCAGAACCATGAACACTGAAGCTTTCTTT. The entire variable domain, with the rest obtained from reference TRBV12-5 and TRBJ1-1, is as follows: DARVTQTPRHKVTEMGQEVTMRCQPILGHNTVFWYRQTMMQGLELLAYFRNRAPLDDSGMPKDRFSAEMPDATLATLKIQPSEPRDSAVYFCASGLNPRTMNTEAFFGQGTRLTVV.

The chain uses TRBV5-1 and TRBJ2-2; TRBD1 matches at 7 bases. Germline CDR1 and CDR2: SGHRS and YFSETQ. J lost 4 bases, V lost 4 bases, and 4 bases had no gene match. The CDR3 loop spans 14 amino acids. CDR3 sequence (DNA): TGCGCCAGCAGCGAGGGGGCCGGCACCGGGGAGCTGTTTTTT. Translation gives CASSEGAGTGELFF.